This entry lists 16 T cell receptor beta chains sequenced from one sample in a study of blood T cells in healthy people across ages. Using a J-beta primer mix together with a sample-barcoded 5' primer, a second PCR was run for about 6 to 11 cycles. Each CDR3 protein gets one entry after TCRdb re-called the 5' RACE reads with MiXCR. Among approximately 850,000 distinct CDR3 sequences, roughly 44% were seen once, and the ten largest hold approximately 19%. The sequencing sample was made of blood. The receptor source for this set is a man in his fifties or sixties in good health.

This sequence joins TRBV20-1 and TRBJ1-1; 7 bases align to TRBD1. This CDR3 has 17 residues. Germline loops: CDR1 DFQATT, CDR2 SNEGSKA (reference sequence). V dropped 1 base and J dropped 5; count of bases not matched to a gene: 16. CDR3 sequence (DNA): TGCAGTGCTAGAGTTAACCCCCGGTCGACAGGGCGGACTGAAGCTTTCTTT. It codes for CSARVNPRSTGRTEAFF.

The chain combines TRBV4-3 with TRBJ2-1, with 8 positions matching TRBD2. This CDR3 is 17 amino acids long. In germline, CDR1 is LGHNA, CDR2 YSLEER. Germline trimming cut 2 bases from V and 4 bases from J; bases unmatched to any gene: 10. The CDR3 here is CASSQQFGGAMYNEQFF. The CDR3 DNA follows: TGCGCCAGCAGCCAACAATTCGGGGGGGCCATGTACAATGAGCAGTTCTTC.

The chain recombines TRBV2 with TRBJ1-2; 8 bases agree with TRBD1. The CDR3 has 15 amino acids. The germline V gene has CDR1 SNHLY and CDR2 FYNNEI. V lost 4 bases, J lost 6 bases, and 10 bases stayed unmatched. CDR3 coding DNA: TGTGCCAGCAGTGCGGACAGGGCGGCCCCGGATGGCTACACCTTC. This sequence encodes CASSADRAAPDGYTF.

This rearrangement joins TRBV20-1 to TRBJ2-1; 11 bases line up with TRBD2. The CDR3 runs to 15 residues. Per the germline V gene, CDR1 is DFQATT and CDR2 is SNEGSKA (reference sequence). J was trimmed by 8 bases and V by 1 base; bases with no gene match: 7. CDR3 bases: TGCAGTGCTAGAGTAATTAGCGGGGGGGCTCATGAGCAGTTCTTC. Residues: CSARVISGGAHEQFF.

A few counts support this clonotype. Here the CDR3 reads CSARVPGGTNYGYTF. DNA for the CDR3: TGCAGTGCTAGAGTTCCCGGGGGAACTAACTATGGCTACACCTTC. This rearrangement joins TRBV20-1 to TRBJ1-2; a weak D match, TRBD1 (5 bases). Germline CDR1 DFQATT, CDR2 SNEGSKA (reference sequence). CDR3 length: 15 amino acids. V lost 1 base to trimming and J lost 0 bases, with 12 bases between them.

The chain joins TRBV4-1 to TRBJ2-7, with a weak D call TRBD2 (5 bases). The tail of the sequence fits TRBJ2-5 better, so the J call may be wrong. Germline loops: CDR1 MGHRA, CDR2 YSYEKL. The CDR3 consists of 13 residues. The CDR3 loop reads CASSQEPGETQYF. The DNA for the CDR3 is TGCGCCAGCAGCCAAGAACCGGGGGAGACCCAGTACTTC.

This clonotype came up a few times. The chain carries TRBV15 and TRBJ2-7; no clear D. Looked up from germline, CDR1 is LNHNV and CDR2 is YYDKDF (reference sequence). The V and J ends lost 0 bases and 3 bases respectively, with 6 bases between them. CDR3 length equals 13 residues. CDR3: CATSRERNYEQYF. The DNA of the CDR3 is TGTGCCACCAGCAGAGAGAGAAACTACGAGCAGTACTTC.

This clonotype was picked up a small number of times. The CDR3 loop reads CASSLSTRGELFF. CDR3 sequence (DNA): TGTGCCAGCAGCTTAAGTACGCGGGGAGAACTGTTTTTT. The chain carries TRBV7-2 and TRBJ1-4; the D is unclear. The CDR3 is 13 amino acids. The V gene's germline CDR1 is SGHTA and CDR2 FQGNSA. Trimming took off 2 bases at V and 12 bases at J, with 13 bases between the two ends.

This clonotype has just one count. The CDR3 loop is CSGGSINEQFF. The CDR3 DNA is TGCAGCGGGGGTTCCATCAATGAGCAGTTCTTC. V gene TRBV29-1 combines with J gene TRBJ2-1; D is uncertain. V lost 7 bases, J lost 6 bases, and 10 bases lay in between. This CDR3 is built from 11 residues. CDR1 and CDR2 (germline): SQVTM, ANQGSEA.

This clonotype showed up just a few times. The V gene is TRBV29-1, the J gene TRBJ2-3; D is ambiguous. Germline V gene sequence: CDR1 SQVTM, CDR2 ANQGSEA. The CDR3 is 13 amino acids. V was cut by 3 bases and J by 0 bases, with 7 bases left in between. The CDR3 DNA is TGCAGCGTTGACACTTATAGCACAGATACGCAGTATTTT. The encoded protein is CSVDTYSTDTQYF.

The rearrangement joins TRBV4-3 to TRBJ2-1; 12 nucleotides match TRBD2. V trimming: 4 bases; J trimming: 4 bases; junction bases outside the gene matches: 14. CDR3 length: 19 amino acids. Per the germline V gene, CDR1 is LGHNA and CDR2 is YSLEER. CDR3 DNA: TGCGCCAGCAGCCTAGCACCGACTAGCGGGGGAACCGGGTACAATGAGCAGTTCTTC. Translating it yields CASSLAPTSGGTGYNEQFF.

The CDR3 DNA follows: TGTGCCAGCTCCTATGGGAGGCGCAGCACAGATACGCAGTATTTT. It encodes CASSYGRRSTDTQYF. The rearrangement links TRBV7-2 to TRBJ2-3, with D possibly matching TRBD2 (6 bases). V dropped 8 bases and J dropped 0 bases, with 15 bases sitting between them. CDR1 and CDR2 from the germline V gene are SGHTA and FQGNSA. The CDR3 covers 15 residues.

In DNA, the CDR3 is TGTGCCAGCACCTTACGGGGTCTCTACAATGAGCAGTACTTC. Amino acid sequence: CASTLRGLYNEQYF. J is TRBJ2-5 and V is TRBV12-3 or TRBV12-4, with D perhaps matching TRBD2 (5 bases). This CDR3 has 14 amino acids. With 7 bases removed from V and 11 bases from J, the gap between germline ends came to 23 bases.

This clonotype was seen a few times. This sequence joins TRBV5-1 and TRBJ2-3; D gene ambiguous. The germline V gene encodes CDR1 SGHRS and CDR2 YFSETQ. The CDR3 totals 16 residues. V lost 0 bases and J 4 bases, leaving 15 bases between the germline ends. The CDR3 sequence is CASSLGLSRSADTQYF. The CDR3 coding sequence is TGCGCCAGCAGCTTGGGTCTATCAAGGTCGGCAGATACGCAGTATTTT.

This clonotype was seen a handful of times. V is TRBV29-1 and J is TRBJ2-5, with a weak D call TRBD1 (5 bases). The J call may be mistaken, given a closer DNA end match to TRBJ2-7. CDR1 and CDR2 (germline): SQVTM, ANQGSEA. CDR3 size: 14 residues. CDR3 protein: CSVLSSGNRYEQYF. Here the CDR3 DNA reads TGCAGCGTTCTTTCCTCAGGGAACCGCTACGAGCAGTACTTC.

This sequence joins TRBV18 and TRBJ2-5; possible D gene TRBD2, 5 bases. The ends were cut back, 5 bases at V and 0 bases at J, with 7 bases in the middle. The CDR3 runs 13 residues. Germline CDR1 and CDR2: KGHSH and LQKENI. CDR3 loop: CASSTDYQETQYF. The CDR3 DNA is TGTGCCAGCTCAACGGACTACCAAGAGACCCAGTACTTC.